Sequencing of this T cell receptor beta chain was carried out in a study of shared clonotypes between healthy human individuals. Study-wide findings and caveats: Clonotypes shared by all four donors outscored non-shared clonotypes in generation probability. Rarefaction revealed incomplete sorted-subset sequencing despite large depth.

Running of the assay took place at deep level. Clones were sequenced by immunoSEQ multiplex PCR, and TCRdb holds only the in-frame ones, with some missing. The repertoire has some 2,500,000 clones, 93% of them found once; the top ten carry around 0.37%. V was trimmed by 5 bases and J by 5 bases, leaving 15 bases between them. CDR1 is MNHEY and CDR2 is SVGAGI in the germline V gene. This CDR3 is 14 amino acids long. As regards this clone: The antigen remains unidentified.

This chain connects TRBV6-5 to TRBJ2-5; perhaps TRBD1 as D (6 bases). This receptor was obtained from a man aged 18 to 29 in good health. Some clones in this sample may be carry-over from other donors' samples. The sequenced sample consisted of naive CD4+ T cells from PBMCs. As to subset: CD45RA+ positively selected. CDR3 region: CASSEQGTDETQYF. DNA for the CDR3: TGTGCCAGCAGTGAACAGGGAACGGACGAGACCCAGTACTTC.